The 19 T cell receptor beta chains in this list originate from one sample, sequenced in a study of blood T cell repertoires in COVID-19. Libraries were prepared by immunoSEQ multiplex PCR; TCRdb keeps only in-frame clonotypes and omits some of them. The repertoire consists of around 240,000 clones, with approximately 84% occurring once and the leading ten covering about 1.9%. The source material was peripheral blood. Receptors were obtained from a woman of 80 years or more with acute or convalescent COVID-19.

The CDR3 nucleotides read TGTGCCAGCAGCCAAGACAGGGGTCGAACCGAAAAACTGTTTTTT. Amino acid sequence: CASSQDRGRTEKLFF. This chain links TRBV4-2 with TRBJ1-4, with D perhaps matching TRBD1 (6 bases). This CDR3 comprises 15 residues. Trimming cost V 0 bases and J 8 bases, with 13 bases left between them. The germline V gene encodes CDR1 LGHNA and CDR2 YNFKEQ.

This clone has a handful of counts. CDR3 nucleotides: TGTGCCAGCAGCAGACAGATCTCCTATGGCTACACCTTC. Translated: CASSRQISYGYTF. The chain has TRBV5-4 and TRBJ1-2; maybe TRBD1 (5 bases). Trimming stripped 4 bases from V and 4 bases from J, with 11 bases between. The CDR3 length is 13 residues. The germline V gene has CDR1 SGHNT and CDR2 YYREEE (reference sequence).

The CDR3 DNA follows: TGTGCCAGCAGCAGTAAATATGGCTACACCTTC. It is translated as CASSSKYGYTF. The V and J genes are TRBV28 and TRBJ1-2; D not resolved. The CDR3 length is 11 residues. V was pared by 6 bases and J by 5 bases, with 7 bases between. In germline, CDR1 is MDHEN, CDR2 SYDVKM.

V and J are TRBV7-2 and TRBJ2-3; D not certain. Germline values: CDR1 SGHTA, CDR2 FQGNSA. The CDR3 covers 12 residues. Between the trimmed V and J ends, which lost 3 bases and 6 bases, there was a span of 7 bases. The CDR3 nucleotides are TGTGCCAGCAGCTTTTCGAGGGATACGCAGTATTTT. Protein sequence: CASSFSRDTQYF.

CDR3 nucleotide sequence: TGTGCCAGCAGCTTGAAGGGGGTGAGGAATTCACCCCTCCACTTT. Amino acids: CASSLKGVRNSPLHF. The chain uses TRBV5-4 and TRBJ1-6, with TRBD1 as a possible D gene (6 bases). The CDR3 spans 15 residues. Germline CDR1 SGHNT, CDR2 YYREEE (reference sequence). Trimming pared 1 base from V and 7 bases from J, leaving 12 bases between.

On this clone: Other DNA sequences within the sample encode an identical CDR3. This CDR3 is CASSPSGSSGNTIYF. The CDR3 DNA reads TGTGCCAGCTCACCGAGCGGTAGCTCTGGAAACACCATATATTTT. The gene calls are TRBV18 and TRBJ1-3; D remains ambiguous. CDR1 is KGHSH, CDR2 LQKENI, per germline. Trimming stripped 3 bases from V and 0 bases from J, with 9 bases between. This CDR3 contains 15 residues.

The genes are TRBV29-1 and TRBJ2-6; 11 bases are a match to TRBD1. The length of the CDR3 is 16 residues. Trimming at V came to 3 bases and at J to 0 bases, leaving 1 base not matched to a gene. The germline V gene encodes CDR1 SQVTM and CDR2 ANQGSEA. Here the CDR3 reads CSVDGTGGSGANVLTF. CDR3 sequence (DNA): TGCAGCGTTGACGGGACAGGGGGCTCTGGGGCCAACGTCCTGACTTTC.

The V call is TRBV3-1 (or the pseudogene TRBV3-2), the J call TRBJ2-1, with 13 nucleotides matching TRBD2. V dropped 4 bases and J dropped 7; count of bases not matched to a gene: 7. The CDR3 runs to 16 residues. Germline assignment: CDR1 LGHDT and CDR2 YNNKEL (reference sequence). In DNA form, the CDR3 reads TGTGCCAGCAGCCTACCGGGACTAGCGGGAAAGAATGAGCAGTTCTTC. This translates into CASSLPGLAGKNEQFF.

V and J are TRBV30 and TRBJ2-1; 15 nucleotides match TRBD2. The CDR3 sequence is 15 residues long. In germline, CDR1 is GTSNPN, CDR2 SVGIG (reference sequence). Trimming at V came to 0 bases and at J to 6 bases, leaving 0 bases not matched to a gene. Here the CDR3 DNA reads TGTGCCTGGAGTGTGGGACTAGCGGGAGGCAATGAGCAGTTCTTC. It translates to CAWSVGLAGGNEQFF.

This chain joins TRBV20-1 and TRBJ2-7; the D gene is possibly TRBD1 (6 bases). The germline V and J ends were trimmed by 3 bases and 6 bases, with 12 bases remaining between them. In germline, CDR1 is DFQATT, CDR2 SNEGSKA (reference sequence). CDR3 length: 12 residues. CDR3 amino acids: CSASRTVAEQYF. The CDR3 nucleotides read TGCAGTGCTAGTCGGACAGTCGCCGAGCAGTACTTC.

The rearrangement uses TRBV5-1 and TRBJ2-5; 8 bases map to TRBD1. This CDR3 is built from 15 residues. Trimming at V came to 4 bases and at J to 5 bases, leaving 10 bases not matched to a gene. Germline V CDR1 and CDR2: SGHRS, YFSETQ. In DNA form, the CDR3 reads TGCGCCAGCAGCCCGAGGGCAGGGGGCGGGGAGACCCAGTACTTC. As protein: CASSPRAGGGETQYF.

The V call is TRBV3-1 (or the pseudogene TRBV3-2), the J call TRBJ2-7; D possibly corresponds to TRBD2 (6 bases). Looked up from germline, CDR1 is LGHDT and CDR2 is YNNKEL (reference sequence). The CDR3 is 13 amino acids. The V end lost 0 bases, the J end lost 5 bases, and 8 bases lay between the germline ends. The chain's CDR3 is CASSQDREDEQYF. CDR3 nucleotides: TGTGCCAGCAGCCAAGACAGGGAGGACGAGCAGTACTTC.

Ten or more counts support this clone. The V gene is TRBV19, the J gene TRBJ1-2; 7 bases align to TRBD1. Germline lookup yields CDR1 LNHDA and CDR2 SQIVND (reference sequence). The CDR3 totals 15 residues. After removal of 1 base from V and 5 bases from J, the junction contained 7 bases not matched to a gene. The CDR3 DNA sequence: TGTGCCAGTAGTATAGCAGCCAGGGGGATTTATGGCTACACCTTC. Its translation is CASSIAARGIYGYTF.

V usage is TRBV2 and J usage is TRBJ1-5; 11 bases fit TRBD1. Per germline, CDR1 SNHLY and CDR2 FYNNEI. The CDR3 loop spans 18 amino acids. With 4 bases clipped from V and 0 bases from J, the junction kept 8 bases outside the gene matches. The CDR3, as DNA: TGTGCCAGCAGTGGGGGACAGGGGGGACCCTATAGCAATCAGCCCCAGCATTTT. Protein sequence: CASSGGQGGPYSNQPQHF. The full variable domain, with the rest looked up from reference TRBV2 and TRBJ1-5, is EPEVTQTPSHQVTQMGQEVILRCVPISNHLYFYWYRQILGQKVEFLVSFYNNEISEKSEIFDDQFSVERPDGSNFTLKIRSTKLEDSAMYFCASSGGQGGPYSNQPQHFGDGTRLSIL.

The chain carries TRBV5-6 and TRBJ1-1; D unclear. Trimming took 1 base from V and 1 from J, leaving 8 bases between them. The CDR3 covers 14 residues. Germline V CDR1 and CDR2: SGHDT, YYEEEE. CDR3 bases: TGTGCCAGCAGCTTGTTCTTCGGGAACACTGAAGCTTTCTTT. This translates into CASSLFFGNTEAFF.

This clone was recorded only once. The chain is built from TRBV3-1 (or the pseudogene TRBV3-2) and TRBJ1-4; D gene ambiguous. This CDR3 has 14 amino acids. Trimming pared 5 bases from V and 3 bases from J, leaving 10 bases between. Germline V gene lookup returns CDR1 LGHDT and CDR2 YNNKEL (reference sequence). The CDR3 region is CASSSRGPNEKLFF. The CDR3 bases are TGTGCCAGCAGCTCCCGCGGGCCTAATGAAAAACTGTTTTTT.

This sequence joins TRBV5-5 and TRBJ1-5, with unresolved D. Deletions cut 1 base from V and 4 bases from J, with 9 bases between. Germline V gives CDR1 SGHKS, CDR2 YYEKEE (reference sequence). This CDR3 has 14 residues. CDR3 amino acids: CASSLSTGNQPQHF. The CDR3 nucleotides read TGTGCCAGCAGCTTGAGTACGGGGAATCAGCCCCAGCATTTT.

This chain uses TRBV6-2 or TRBV6-3 with TRBJ2-6; perhaps TRBD1 as D (5 bases). CDR1 is MNHEY and CDR2 is SVGEGT in the germline V gene. The CDR3 is 19 amino acids. V lost 2 bases and J lost 0, with 17 bases in between. CDR3 loop: CASSYHKPGATSGANVLTF. In DNA, the CDR3 is TGTGCCAGCAGTTACCACAAGCCTGGGGCAACCTCTGGGGCCAACGTCCTGACTTTC.

The chain employs TRBV19 and TRBJ2-2, with D perhaps TRBD2 (7 bases). Trimming stripped 4 bases from V and 0 bases from J, with 9 bases between. The CDR3 runs to 15 residues. Germline CDR1 LNHDA, CDR2 SQIVND (reference sequence). CDR3 coding DNA: TGTGCCAGTAGTACCGGGGGGCCGAACACCGGGGAGCTGTTTTTT. The encoded protein is CASSTGGPNTGELFF.